This T cell receptor beta chain emerged from a study of long-term antiretroviral therapy in people with HIV. Study-wide context: Sampling started about a decade before the 2015 immediate-ART recommendation.

The authors ran the immunoSEQ assay, v3.0, at survey level. Assay: immunoSEQ multiplex PCR; the TCRdb copy retains only in-frame clones and omits some. Here the sample spans some 19,000 clones, approximately 88% being singletons. This clone was seen more than once but under ten times. Its cognate antigen is unknown. The V gene's germline CDR1 is SGHNT and CDR2 YYREEE (reference sequence). V shed 4 bases, J shed 10 bases, and the junction held 8 bases outside the gene matches. CDR3 length: 14 amino acids. Whole-study results and caveats: Post-ART, diversity grew, though it stayed under transplant donor control levels.

Treatment for all HIV-infected participants took place in the United States. The gene calls are TRBV5-4 and TRBJ1-6; 7 bases fit TRBD1. The sequencing used unsorted PBMCs, collected 0.9 years after starting antiretroviral therapy. This receptor was identified in a man between 18 and 35 years old with HIV. CDR3 loop: CASSQDREYSPLHF. CDR3 in DNA: TGTGCCAGCAGCCAAGACAGGGAATACTCACCCCTCCACTTT.